The sequence of this T cell receptor beta chain was determined in a study of cytomegalovirus exposure and HLA in healthy donors. This clone was counted only a few times. Its target is unknown. The length of the CDR3 is 13 residues. The junction had 6 bases not matched to a gene; V was cut back by 5 bases and J by 5 bases. Germline V CDR1 and CDR2: MNHNY, SVGAGI (reference sequence). 13 Jbeta primers and 60 Vbeta primers were used for the PCR. Produced via immunoSEQ multiplex PCR; TCRdb's table is partial and in-frame only. The data hold some 130,000 clones, with around 63% observed a single time. The study's findings and limits: The analysis excluded some indistinguishable V segments, including TRBV6-2 and TRBV6-3.

This receptor was identified in a human donor in good health. What was sequenced was PBMCs. The rearrangement joins TRBV6-6 to TRBJ2-7; 7 bases are a match to TRBD1. The DNA of the CDR3 is TGTGCCAGCAGTAGACAGGGCCCCAACGAGCAGTACTTC. Amino acid sequence: CASSRQGPNEQYF.